The 26 T cell receptor beta chains listed next were all sequenced from one sample in a study of shared clonotypes between healthy human individuals. CD8 cells classed as naive were CD45RO-negative and positively selected for CCR7, excluding terminally differentiated effector memory CD45RA+ cells. The repertoire was sequenced with immunoSEQ multiplex PCR; TCRdb's copy has only in-frame clones and lacks some. Of about 1,900,000 clones in the sample, about 95% were seen once. The sequenced sample was naive CD8+ T cells sorted from blood. The receptors come from a man aged 18-30 years in good health.

The V gene is TRBV28, the J gene TRBJ2-7; D unresolved. The V end was cut by 5 bases, the J end by 7 bases, with 9 bases between. CDR3 length: 11 amino acids. Germline CDR1 is MDHEN and CDR2 is SYDVKM. The CDR3 nucleotides read TGTGCCAGCAGTGCCCAAGTGGAGCAGTACTTC. It encodes CASSAQVEQYF.

This chain links TRBV4-1 with TRBJ2-1, with 8 positions matching TRBD1. Germline assignment: CDR1 MGHRA and CDR2 YSYEKL. The CDR3 has 15 residues. With V trimmed by 3 bases and J by 8 bases, 9 bases remained unmatched. The CDR3 DNA sequence: TGCGCCAGCAGCCAGGAAGAGGACAGGGTCTATGAGCAGTTCTTC. It translates to CASSQEEDRVYEQFF.

This chain links TRBV6-5 with TRBJ1-2; TRBD1 might be the D (6 bases). V was shortened by 1 base and J by 10 bases, with 10 bases between the two germline ends. Germline-derived CDR1 and CDR2 are MNHEY and SVGAGI. The CDR3 has 12 amino acids. The CDR3 protein is CASSYLGGDYTF. The CDR3 coding sequence is TGTGCCAGCAGTTACTTAGGGGGTGACTACACCTTC.

The CDR3 reads CSVKVGTSAGELFF. CDR3 coding DNA: TGCAGCGTTAAAGTAGGGACATCGGCCGGGGAGCTGTTTTTT. The V gene is TRBV29-1, the J gene TRBJ2-2; tentatively, D is TRBD1 (6 bases). The CDR3 sequence is 14 residues long. V lost 5 bases and J lost 6, with 16 bases in between. CDR1 SQVTM and CDR2 ANQGSEA come from the germline V gene.

The CDR3 is CASRPTQGAEDSPLHF. In DNA, the CDR3 is TGTGCCAGCAGACCCACCCAGGGGGCTGAAGATTCACCCCTCCACTTT. The chain links TRBV6-6 to TRBJ1-6; 8 bases line up with TRBD1. Germline CDR1 and CDR2: MNHNY and SVGAGI (reference sequence). This CDR3 is built from 16 residues. With 6 bases clipped from V and 8 bases from J, the junction kept 12 bases outside the gene matches.

This rearrangement joins TRBV10-3 to TRBJ1-1; D remains ambiguous. V was pared by 10 bases and J by 2 bases, with 14 bases between. In germline, CDR1 is ENHRY, CDR2 SYGVKD. This CDR3 is 13 amino acids long. The CDR3 region is CATAREINTEAFF. The DNA for the CDR3 is TGTGCCACCGCCCGGGAAATAAACACTGAAGCTTTCTTT.

The chain is built from TRBV9 and TRBJ2-7; 12 nucleotides agree with TRBD1. The V segment lost 0 bases and the J segment 2 bases; nucleotides outside the gene matches: 3. The CDR3 covers 16 residues. The germline gives CDR1 SGDLS, CDR2 YYNGEE. In nucleotides, the CDR3 is TGTGCCAGCAGCGTAGGAGGGACAGGGGGCGCCTACGAGCAGTACTTC. The encoded protein is CASSVGGTGGAYEQYF.

CDR3 nucleotide sequence: TGTGCCAGCAGTGACGGGACAGGGCATGAAAAACTGTTTTTT. It translates to CASSDGTGHEKLFF. The chain uses TRBV6-5 and TRBJ1-4; 9 positions agree with TRBD1. The germline gives CDR1 MNHEY, CDR2 SVGAGI. V shed 5 bases, J shed 6 bases, and the junction held 4 bases outside the gene matches. The CDR3 is made up of 14 amino acids.

The chain has TRBV7-9 and TRBJ1-1, with D possibly TRBD1 on 5 matching bases. This CDR3 is built from 14 residues. V lost 4 bases and J lost 4, with 13 bases in between. Germline CDR1 is SEHNR and CDR2 is FQNEAQ (reference sequence). The CDR3 reads CASSSSTGGTEAFF. The CDR3 nucleotides are TGTGCCAGCAGCTCCTCAACAGGAGGCACTGAAGCTTTCTTT. Full variable domain (missing parts from reference TRBV7-9 and TRBJ1-1): DTGVSQNPRHKITKRGQNVTFRCDPISEHNRLYWYRQTLGQGPEFLTYFQNEAQLEKSRLLSDRFSAERPKGSFSTLEIQRTEQGDSAMYLCASSSSTGGTEAFFGQGTRLTVV.

This chain uses TRBV6-5 with TRBJ2-7; the D is unclear. The germline gives CDR1 MNHEY, CDR2 SVGAGI. Between the trimmed V and J ends, which lost 4 bases and 6 bases, there was a span of 19 bases. CDR3 size: 15 residues. The DNA for the CDR3 is TGTGCCAGCAGTTCCCAAAAAGAGCCCCTTGGCGAGCAGTACTTC. Protein sequence: CASSSQKEPLGEQYF.

This chain connects TRBV6-6 to TRBJ2-7; 11 bases line up with TRBD2. This CDR3 spans 15 amino acids. From germline, CDR1 is MNHNY and CDR2 SVGAGI (reference sequence). Losses at the gene ends were 8 bases for V and 5 bases for J; bases not matched to a gene: 11. CDR3 loop: CASSTFSGGGDEQYF. The CDR3 DNA reads as TGTGCCAGCTCCACCTTTAGCGGGGGGGGAGACGAGCAGTACTTC.

This chain joins TRBV27 and TRBJ2-7; D gene unclear. The CDR3 runs 13 residues. Germline CDR1 MNHEY, CDR2 SMNVEV (reference sequence). Trimming removed 2 bases from V and 6 bases from J, with 11 bases in between. The CDR3 here is CASSLKEWGEQYF. The CDR3 region has the DNA TGTGCCAGCAGTTTAAAAGAGTGGGGCGAGCAGTACTTC.

The chain couples TRBV19 to TRBJ2-1, with a possible D match to TRBD1 (6 bases). The V gene's germline CDR1 is LNHDA and CDR2 SQIVND (reference sequence). V lost 3 bases to trimming and J lost 9 bases, with 9 bases between them. This CDR3 contains 12 residues. CDR3 region: CASSIRGGEQFF. In nucleotides, the CDR3 is TGTGCCAGTAGTATTAGAGGGGGTGAGCAGTTCTTC.

This clone was observed once. The identical CDR3 is also encoded by other nucleotide sequences in the sample. The chain carries TRBV5-1 and TRBJ1-1; D not resolved. V dropped 0 bases and J dropped 2 bases, with 5 bases sitting between them. This CDR3 is 13 amino acids long. Germline CDR1 SGHRS, CDR2 YFSETQ. The DNA for the CDR3 is TGCGCCAGCAGCTTGGCTGCCAACACTGAAGCTTTCTTT. This gives the protein CASSLAANTEAFF.

The chain has TRBV2 and TRBJ2-7, with D hard to call. The CDR3 spans 12 residues. Germline V gene sequence: CDR1 SNHLY, CDR2 FYNNEI. V gave up 6 bases and J gave up 4 bases, with 10 bases separating them. The CDR3 coding sequence is TGTGCCAGCAGGAATTCGCTGTACGAGCAGTACTTC. Its translation is CASRNSLYEQYF.

On this clone: Other DNA sequences in this sample translate to the same CDR3. This chain uses TRBV5-6 with TRBJ2-2; 7 nucleotides line up with TRBD2. The CDR3 runs to 15 residues. The V and J ends lost 0 bases and 1 base, in that order; junction bases with no gene match: 0. The V gene's germline CDR1 is SGHDT and CDR2 YYEEEE. DNA of the CDR3: TGTGCCAGCAGCTTGGGCGGGGGGAACACCGGGGAGCTGTTTTTT. Translation gives CASSLGGGNTGELFF.

The chain links TRBV28 to TRBJ1-6; no firm D call. This CDR3 is built from 16 residues. Deletions cut 2 bases from V and 8 bases from J, with 16 bases between. Germline loops: CDR1 MDHEN, CDR2 SYDVKM. The CDR3 DNA sequence: TGTGCCAGCAGTTTAAGGAGCCCCAAGGTGGATTCACCCCTCCACTTT. This gives the protein CASSLRSPKVDSPLHF.

CDR3 DNA: TGTGCCAGCAGCTGGCTTGGGACAGGGGAGAGTGGCTACACCTTC. Residues: CASSWLGTGESGYTF. The chain couples TRBV7-6 to TRBJ1-2; the match to TRBD1 covers 10 bases. Germline V gene sequence: CDR1 SGHVS, CDR2 FNYEAQ. Germline trimming cut 4 bases from V and 7 bases from J; bases unmatched to any gene: 9. This CDR3 comprises 15 residues.

The chain employs TRBV7-2 and TRBJ2-7, with TRBD2 matching 8 bases. With 2 bases clipped from V and 5 bases from J, the junction kept 11 bases outside the gene matches. CDR1 and CDR2 (germline): SGHTA, FQGNSA. The CDR3 extends over 16 amino acids. The chain's CDR3 is CASSLKGSGSINEQYF. CDR3 bases: TGTGCCAGCAGCTTAAAGGGCAGCGGGAGTATCAACGAGCAGTACTTC.

This clone was seen only once. This rearrangement joins TRBV4-1 to TRBJ2-1; 9 positions agree with TRBD2. The trim removed 3 bases at V and 7 bases at J, leaving 4 bases unmatched. This CDR3 spans 14 amino acids. Germline CDR1 MGHRA, CDR2 YSYEKL. The CDR3 DNA reads as TGCGCCAGCAGCCAGTGGACTAGCGAGAATGAGCAGTTCTTC. It is translated as CASSQWTSENEQFF.

About this clone itself: The sample has other DNA sequences that encode this CDR3 too. The rearrangement joins TRBV5-1 to TRBJ2-7; a weak D match, TRBD1 (6 bases). This CDR3 is 13 amino acids long. Germline CDR1 and CDR2: SGHRS and YFSETQ. The V end lost 2 bases, the J end lost 4 bases, and 10 bases lay between the germline ends. CDR3 region: CASSLGGEYEQYF. DNA for the CDR3: TGCGCCAGCAGCTTAGGGGGAGAATACGAGCAGTACTTC.

This sequence joins TRBV4-3 and TRBJ2-3, with TRBD2 matching over 8 bases. From germline, CDR1 is LGHNA and CDR2 YSLEER. V lost 4 bases and J lost 1; bases outside the gene matches: 10. The CDR3 spans 17 residues. CDR3 region: CASSPLGGGVGTDTQYF. In nucleotides, the CDR3 is TGCGCCAGCAGCCCTCTCGGGGGGGGCGTGGGCACAGATACGCAGTATTTT.

The chain has TRBV6-5 and TRBJ2-1; D is unclear. The CDR3 is 15 residues long. Trimming shortened V by 6 bases and J by 0 bases, and 12 bases separated the two germline ends. CDR1 is MNHEY, CDR2 SVGAGI, per germline. CDR3 region: CASSSAPSSYNEQFF. CDR3 nucleotide sequence: TGTGCCAGCAGCTCAGCCCCGAGCTCCTACAATGAGCAGTTCTTC.

J is TRBJ2-5 and V is TRBV7-2; D is uncertain. The CDR3 totals 13 residues. With 1 base removed from V and 5 bases from J, the gap between germline ends came to 8 bases. The germline V gene encodes CDR1 SGHTA and CDR2 FQGNSA. This CDR3 reads CASSLDFRETQYF. The CDR3, as DNA: TGTGCCAGCAGCTTAGACTTTAGGGAGACCCAGTACTTC.

This rearrangement joins TRBV4-3 to TRBJ2-3; 9 positions agree with TRBD2. The germline V gene has CDR1 LGHNA and CDR2 YSLEER. The CDR3 contains 16 residues. The trim removed 4 bases at V and 5 bases at J, leaving 10 bases unmatched. The CDR3 reads CASSRDLAGPGDTQYF. CDR3 nucleotides: TGCGCCAGCAGCCGCGACCTAGCGGGACCGGGAGATACGCAGTATTTT.

This chain uses TRBV28 with TRBJ1-5; D remains unclear. CDR1 is MDHEN and CDR2 is SYDVKM in the germline V gene. V lost 2 bases and J 0 bases, leaving 8 bases between the germline ends. The CDR3 consists of 15 residues. CDR3 bases: TGTGCCAGCAGTTTAACGGGGAGTAGCAATCAGCCCCAGCATTTT. Amino acid sequence: CASSLTGSSNQPQHF.